This TCR beta chain appears in the sequencing data of a study of CD8 T cells in Susac syndrome. Healthy donors were controls matched for age and sex. V shed 3 bases, J shed 7 bases, and the junction held 17 bases outside the gene matches. CDR3 length: 18 residues. Reverse transcription of roughly 0.5 to 1 ug RNA used random hexamers. MiXCR, run by TCRdb on the immunoSEQ multiplex PCR reads, gives a single entry per CDR3 protein. The table has under 20,000 distinct CDR3 sequences, about 95% seen once; the top ten hold about 0.24%. Material: CD8+ T cells from PBMCs. The sequence was obtained from a human donor in good health. V gene TRBV23-1 combines with J gene TRBJ1-2, with TRBD1 matching 10 bases. TRBV23-1 is treated as an ORF (open reading frame) with a function not yet certain. The CDR3 is CASSHEPRGQGERGGYTF. CDR3 in DNA: TGCGCCAGCAGTCACGAACCGAGAGGACAGGGGGAGAGAGGTGGCTACACCTTC.